This TCR beta chain was observed in a study of cytomegalovirus exposure and HLA in healthy donors. Whole-study results and caveats: About 180 TCR beta chains were listed as cytomegalovirus-associated. There were a few CMV-associated chains whose specificity for CMV antigens was confirmed in vitro. A classifier reportedly called cytomegalovirus status with high sensitivity and specificity.

Turning to this clone: The antigen remains undetermined.

Assay used: immunoSEQ multiplex PCR; TCRdb lists only in-frame clones, some missing. Among some 200,000 clones listed, about four fifths were seen once. The CDR3 is 14 residues long. V lost 8 bases to trimming and J lost 0 bases, with 13 bases between them. CDR1 MNHEY and CDR2 SVGAGI come from the germline V gene. The chain joins TRBV6-5 to TRBJ1-1; D is unresolved. The TCR sequence derives from a woman aged 18-29 years in good health and CMV-seropositive. Sequencing was carried out using PBMCs. CDR3 residues: CASCRLNLNTEAFF. The DNA for the CDR3 is TGTGCCAGCTGCCGACTGAACTTGAACACTGAAGCTTTCTTT.